The T cell receptor (beta chain) described here comes from a study of T cell responses to AZD1222 COVID-19 vaccine. Study-wide points: None of the repertoires were sampled until the peak T cell response had passed. Following two doses of AZD1222, Spike-specific TCR breadth and depth rose. Targeting of unmutated variant regions was reportedly seen in nearly half of spike-specific TCRs. There were mostly white British donors and more females than males, and clonal diversity was possibly underestimated.

Concerning this clone: What it binds is unknown.

Sequencing was performed with immunoSEQ multiplex PCR; in TCRdb, only in-frame clones are kept and a portion is missing. The data show roughly 110,000 clones, around 90% seen once. The specimen comprised peripheral blood, sampled 28 days after the second AZD1222 dose. The sequence derives from an adult who received the AZD1222 COVID-19 vaccine.

CDR3 nucleotides: TGTGCCAGCAGGACAGGGGGCTCGGAGAACACCATATATTTT. Residues: CASRTGGSENTIYF. The V call is TRBV28, the J call TRBJ1-3; TRBD1 agrees at 10 bases. Trimming took 6 bases from V and 7 from J; bases not matched to a gene: 6. The CDR3 consists of 14 residues. Germline V lookup: CDR1 MDHEN, CDR2 SYDVKM.